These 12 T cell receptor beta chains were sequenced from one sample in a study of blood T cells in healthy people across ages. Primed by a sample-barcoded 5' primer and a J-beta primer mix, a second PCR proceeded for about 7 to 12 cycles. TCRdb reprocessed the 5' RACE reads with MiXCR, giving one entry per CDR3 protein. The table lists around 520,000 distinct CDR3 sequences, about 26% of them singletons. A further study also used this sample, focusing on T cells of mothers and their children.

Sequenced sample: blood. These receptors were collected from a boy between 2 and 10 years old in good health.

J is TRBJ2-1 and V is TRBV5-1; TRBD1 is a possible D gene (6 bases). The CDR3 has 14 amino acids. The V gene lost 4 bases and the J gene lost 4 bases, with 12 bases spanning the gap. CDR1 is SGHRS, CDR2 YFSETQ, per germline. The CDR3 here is CASSTLTGYNEQFF. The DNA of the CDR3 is TGCGCCAGCAGCACCCTAACAGGGTACAATGAGCAGTTCTTC. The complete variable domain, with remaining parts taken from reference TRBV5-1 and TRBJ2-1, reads KAGVTQTPRYLIKTRGQQVTLSCSPISGHRSVSWYQQTPGQGLQFLFEYFSETQRNKGNFPGRFSGRQFSNSRSEMNVSTLELGDSALYLCASSTLTGYNEQFFGPGTRLTVL.

The CDR3 region is CASSTRWSNEKLFF. The CDR3 bases are TGTGCCAGCAGTACCAGGTGGTCTAATGAAAAACTGTTTTTT. V and J are TRBV6-5 and TRBJ1-4; D gene ambiguous. The V end lost 5 bases, the J end lost 3 bases, and 10 bases lay between the germline ends. Germline V gene data show CDR1 as MNHEY and CDR2 as SVGAGI. This CDR3 comprises 14 residues.

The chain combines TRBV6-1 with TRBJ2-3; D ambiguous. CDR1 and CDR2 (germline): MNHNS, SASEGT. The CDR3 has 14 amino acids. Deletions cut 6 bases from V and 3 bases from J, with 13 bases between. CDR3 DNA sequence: TGTGCCAGCAGCACAAAAAGCCCAACAGATACGCAGTATTTT. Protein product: CASSTKSPTDTQYF.

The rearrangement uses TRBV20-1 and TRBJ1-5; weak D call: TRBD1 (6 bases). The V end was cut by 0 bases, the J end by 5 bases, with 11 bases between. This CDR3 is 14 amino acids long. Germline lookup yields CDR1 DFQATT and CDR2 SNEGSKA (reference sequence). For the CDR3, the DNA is TGCAGTGCTAGAGAAGGGACACGTTATCAGCCCCAGCATTTT. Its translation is CSAREGTRYQPQHF.

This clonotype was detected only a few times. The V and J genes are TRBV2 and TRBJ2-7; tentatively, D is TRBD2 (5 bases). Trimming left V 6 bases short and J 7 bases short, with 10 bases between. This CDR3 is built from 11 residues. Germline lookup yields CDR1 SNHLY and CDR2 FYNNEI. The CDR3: CASRETNEQYF. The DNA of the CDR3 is TGTGCCAGCAGGGAGACTAATGAGCAGTACTTC. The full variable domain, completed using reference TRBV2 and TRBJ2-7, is EPEVTQTPSHQVTQMGQEVILRCVPISNHLYFYWYRQILGQKVEFLVSFYNNEISEKSEIFDDQFSVERPDGSNFTLKIRSTKLEDSAMYFCASRETNEQYFGPGTRLTVT.

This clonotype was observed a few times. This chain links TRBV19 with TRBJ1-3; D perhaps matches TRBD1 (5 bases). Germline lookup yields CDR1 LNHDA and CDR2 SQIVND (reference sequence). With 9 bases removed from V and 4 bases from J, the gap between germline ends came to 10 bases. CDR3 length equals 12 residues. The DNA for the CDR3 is TGTGCCAGCCGACAGAGCGGAAACACCATATATTTT. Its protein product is CASRQSGNTIYF.

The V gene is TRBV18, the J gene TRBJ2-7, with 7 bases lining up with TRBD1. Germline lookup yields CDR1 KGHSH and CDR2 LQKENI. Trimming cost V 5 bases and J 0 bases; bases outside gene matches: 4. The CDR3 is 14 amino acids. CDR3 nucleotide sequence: TGTGCCAGCTCAACCCAGGGGGTCTCCTACGAGCAGTACTTC. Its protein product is CASSTQGVSYEQYF.

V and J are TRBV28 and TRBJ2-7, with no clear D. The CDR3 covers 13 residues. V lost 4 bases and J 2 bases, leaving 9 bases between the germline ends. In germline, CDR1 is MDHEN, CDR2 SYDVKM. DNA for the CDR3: TGTGCCAGCAGTTCCGGGTCTACCTACGAGCAGTACTTC. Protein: CASSSGSTYEQYF.

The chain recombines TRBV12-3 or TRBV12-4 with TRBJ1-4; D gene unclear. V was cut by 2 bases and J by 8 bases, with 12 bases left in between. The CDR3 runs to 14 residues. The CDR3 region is CASSLSGSGEKLFF. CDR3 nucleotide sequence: TGTGCCAGCAGTTTATCCGGGAGCGGAGAAAAACTGTTTTTT.

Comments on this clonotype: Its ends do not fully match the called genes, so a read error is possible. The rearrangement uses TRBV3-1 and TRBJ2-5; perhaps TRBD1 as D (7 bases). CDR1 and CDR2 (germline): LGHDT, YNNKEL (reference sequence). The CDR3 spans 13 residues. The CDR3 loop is CASTSGGGETQCF. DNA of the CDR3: TGTGCCAGCACCTCAGGGGGAGGTGAGACCCAGTGCTTC.

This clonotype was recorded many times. In nucleotides, the CDR3 is TGTGCCAGCAGCTTATTGGCGGGGGTGATAGCCAAAAACATTCAGTACTTC. This sequence encodes CASSLLAGVIAKNIQYF. The rearrangement links TRBV11-2 to TRBJ2-4; 7 bases align to TRBD2. CDR3 size: 17 residues. Germline CDR1 reads SGHAT; CDR2 reads FQNNGV. V was pared by 2 bases and J by 0 bases, with 7 bases of the junction left unmatched.

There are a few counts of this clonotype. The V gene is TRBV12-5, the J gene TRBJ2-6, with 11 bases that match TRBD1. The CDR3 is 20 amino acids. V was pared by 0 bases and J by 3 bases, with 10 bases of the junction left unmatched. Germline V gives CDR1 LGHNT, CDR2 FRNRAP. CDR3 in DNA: TGTGCTAGTGGTTTGGTACTGGCAGGACAGGGGGCTGGTGGGGCCAACGTCCTGACTTTC. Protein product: CASGLVLAGQGAGGANVLTF.